This T cell receptor beta chain was obtained from a study of T cell clonality in common variable immunodeficiency. Blood samples were heparinized, about 5 to 9 ml per donor. This clone was counted many times. What it binds is not known. Read data end 3 residues before the CDR3 end; the end is taken from the germline J gene. Sequencing was performed with immunoSEQ multiplex PCR; in TCRdb, only in-frame clones are kept and a portion is missing. The sample has over 55,000 clones, none seen only once. Study-wide points: Links between repertoire features and CVID complications were heterogeneity-limited. CVID subjects showed higher TCRbeta clonality than healthy controls.

Deletions cut 2 bases from V and 0 bases from J, with 16 bases between. The CDR3 consists of 17 residues. The germline gives CDR1 MNHEY, CDR2 SVGEGT. Sequencing was done on a sample of peripheral blood mononuclear cells. The sequence came from a person aged 18 to 75 in good health. The chain employs TRBV6-2 or TRBV6-3 and TRBJ1-1; no firm D call. Partial CDR3 DNA: TGTGCCAGCAGTTACCCGTCGGCGGATTCTCTGAACACTGAA. It specifies CASSYPSADSLNTE. The complete CDR3 protein is CASSYPSADSLNTEAFF.